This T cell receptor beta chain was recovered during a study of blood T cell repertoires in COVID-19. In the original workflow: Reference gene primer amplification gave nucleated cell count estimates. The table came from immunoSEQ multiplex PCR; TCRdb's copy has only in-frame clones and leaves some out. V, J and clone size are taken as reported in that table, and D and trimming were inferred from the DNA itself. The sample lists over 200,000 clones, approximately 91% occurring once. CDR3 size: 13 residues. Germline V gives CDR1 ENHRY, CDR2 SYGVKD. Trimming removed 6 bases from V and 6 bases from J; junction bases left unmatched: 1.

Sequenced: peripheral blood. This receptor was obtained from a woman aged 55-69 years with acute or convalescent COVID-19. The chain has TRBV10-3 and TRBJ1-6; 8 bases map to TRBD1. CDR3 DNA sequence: TGTGCCATCAGGGGACAGGCTAATTCACCCCTCCACTTT. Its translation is CAIRGQANSPLHF.